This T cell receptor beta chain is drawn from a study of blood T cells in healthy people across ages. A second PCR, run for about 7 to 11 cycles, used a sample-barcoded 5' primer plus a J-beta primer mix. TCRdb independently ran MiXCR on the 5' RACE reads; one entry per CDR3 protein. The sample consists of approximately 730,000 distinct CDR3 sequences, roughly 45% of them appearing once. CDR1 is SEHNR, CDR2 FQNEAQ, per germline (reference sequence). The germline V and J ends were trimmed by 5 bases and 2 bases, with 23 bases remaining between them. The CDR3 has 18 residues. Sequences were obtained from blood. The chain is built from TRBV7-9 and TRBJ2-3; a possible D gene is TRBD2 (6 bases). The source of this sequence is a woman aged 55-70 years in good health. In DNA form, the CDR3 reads TGTGCCAGCAGCCCTAGCGTAGGGCCAGCGGCGGACACAGATACGCAGTATTTT. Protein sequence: CASSPSVGPAADTDTQYF.